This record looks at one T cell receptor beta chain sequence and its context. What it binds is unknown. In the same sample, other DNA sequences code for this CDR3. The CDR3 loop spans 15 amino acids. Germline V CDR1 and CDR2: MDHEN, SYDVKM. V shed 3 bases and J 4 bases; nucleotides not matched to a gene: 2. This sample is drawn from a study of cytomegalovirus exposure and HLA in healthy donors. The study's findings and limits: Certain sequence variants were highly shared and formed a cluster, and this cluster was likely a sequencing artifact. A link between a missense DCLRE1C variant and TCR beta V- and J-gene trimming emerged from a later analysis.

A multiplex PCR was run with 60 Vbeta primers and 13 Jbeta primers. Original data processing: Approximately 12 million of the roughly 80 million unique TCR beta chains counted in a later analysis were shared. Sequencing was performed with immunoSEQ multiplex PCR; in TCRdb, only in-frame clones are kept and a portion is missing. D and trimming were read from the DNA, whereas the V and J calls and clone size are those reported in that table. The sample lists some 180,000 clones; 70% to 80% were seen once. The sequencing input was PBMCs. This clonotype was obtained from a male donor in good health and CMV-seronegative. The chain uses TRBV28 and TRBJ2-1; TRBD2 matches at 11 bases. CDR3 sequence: CASSLGLAAYNEQFF. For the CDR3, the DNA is TGTGCCAGCAGTTTGGGACTAGCGGCTTACAATGAGCAGTTCTTC. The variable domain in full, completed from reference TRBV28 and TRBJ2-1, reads DVKVTQSSRYLVKRTGEKVFLECVQDMDHENMFWYRQDPGLGLRLIYFSYDVKMKEKGDIPEGYSVSREKKERFSLILESASTNQTSMYLCASSLGLAAYNEQFFGPGTRLTVL.